A selection of T cell receptor beta chains follows, all from one sample in a study of T cell responses to AZD1222 COVID-19 vaccine. Here immunoSEQ multiplex PCR was the method, and the copy in TCRdb shows in-frame clones only, minus some. In the table there are roughly 130,000 clones, roughly 85% of which are singletons. The material was peripheral blood, obtained on day 0 of AZD1222 vaccination. These receptors were collected from an adult in good health. Each CDR3 is given with its conserved first and last residue. D genes are given only for firm matches. Rows give clone size only sometimes, using once, few, many, or a class for an expanded clone.

CDR3 protein	CDR3 DNA	V gene	clone size	D gene	J gene
CASSYSGATYNEQFF	TGTGCCAGCAGTTACTCCGGGGCGACCTACAATGAGCAGTTCTTC	TRBV6-5	.	.	TRBJ2-1
CASSRQTGKNTEAFF	TGTGCCAGCAGCCGCCAGACAGGGAAAAACACTGAAGCTTTCTTT	TRBV27	few	TRBD1	TRBJ1-1
CASSPTFGEAFF	TGTGCCAGCTCACCCACATTCGGGGAAGCTTTCTTT	TRBV18	once	.	TRBJ1-1
CASSRPPAEQYF	TGTGCCAGCTCACGACCCCCGGCCGAGCAGTACTTC	TRBV18	.	.	TRBJ2-7
CASTRTGGYEQYF	TGTGCCAGCACCCGGACAGGGGGCTACGAGCAGTACTTC	TRBV6-5	.	TRBD1	TRBJ2-7
CASSFRDTGHGYTF	TGTGCCAGCAGCTTCAGGGACACCGGCCATGGCTACACCTTC	TRBV7-9	.	.	TRBJ1-2
CASSLGGTGYNEQFF	TGCGCCAGCAGCTTGGGGGGTACTGGCTACAATGAGCAGTTCTTC	TRBV5-1	.	.	TRBJ2-1
CAWSSGTTNQPQHF	TGTGCCTGGTCGTCCGGGACAACTAATCAGCCCCAGCATTTT	TRBV30	.	.	TRBJ1-5
CASRETGAWNSPLHF	TGTGCCAGTAGAGAGACAGGGGCTTGGAATTCACCCCTCCACTTT	TRBV19	.	TRBD1	TRBJ1-6
CASSQETRVADTQYF	TGCGCCAGCAGCCAAGAGACCAGGGTGGCAGATACGCAGTATTTT	TRBV4-3	.	.	TRBJ2-3
CATSDPLGEAFF	TGTGCCACCAGTGATCCCTTAGGTGAAGCTTTCTTT	TRBV24-1	.	.	TRBJ1-1
CASSQGLAGVYEQYF	TGCGCCAGCAGCCAAGGACTAGCGGGAGTCTACGAGCAGTACTTC	TRBV4-3	.	TRBD2	TRBJ2-7
CATIQGHGSPLHF	TGTGCCACGATCCAGGGGCACGGTTCACCCCTCCACTTT	TRBV28	.	.	TRBJ1-6
CASSFTRYEQFF	TGTGCCAGCAGCTTTACTAGATATGAGCAGTTCTTC	TRBV5-4	.	.	TRBJ2-1
CASKYRLGQGNTEAFF	TGTGCCAGTAAGTATAGATTGGGACAGGGGAACACTGAAGCTTTCTTT	TRBV19	.	TRBD1	TRBJ1-1
CASSGQGAGGAFF	TGTGCCAGCAGTGGGCAGGGGGCTGGGGGAGCTTTCTTT	TRBV28	.	TRBD1	TRBJ1-1
CSAAQDTQYF	TGCAGTGCTGCCCAAGATACGCAGTATTTT	TRBV20-1	.	.	TRBJ2-3
CAIRRQNTEAFF	TGTGCCATCAGGCGCCAGAACACTGAAGCTTTCTTT	TRBV10-3	.	.	TRBJ1-1
CATGRDQPQHF	TGTGCAACAGGGAGGGATCAGCCCCAGCATTTT	TRBV30	.	.	TRBJ1-5
CASSWGQGGEQYF	TGCGCCAGCAGCTGGGGACAGGGTGGTGAGCAGTACTTC	TRBV5-1	.	TRBD1	TRBJ2-7
CACSGGQSDTQYF	TGTGCCTGTAGCGGGGGGCAGTCAGATACGCAGTATTTT	TRBV30	.	TRBD2	TRBJ2-3
CASSVWRADTQYF	TGTGCCAGCAGCGTATGGCGAGCAGATACGCAGTATTTT	TRBV9	.	.	TRBJ2-3
CASSSHPGRLLYYEQYF	TGTGCCAGCAGTTCACACCCGGGACGCCTTCTTTACTACGAGCAGTACTTC	TRBV28	.	.	TRBJ2-7
CASSMGLNTEAFF	TGTGCCTCCTCAATGGGCCTGAACACTGAAGCTTTCTTT	TRBV7-2	.	.	TRBJ1-1
CATREKNYGYTF	TGTGCCACCAGAGAGAAGAACTATGGCTACACCTTC	TRBV6-5	.	.	TRBJ1-2
CASTKTGEAFF	TGTGCCAGCACGAAAACAGGTGAAGCTTTCTTT	TRBV7-9	.	.	TRBJ1-1
CASSLATVVPGELFF	TGTGCCAGCAGCTTAGCGACGGTAGTCCCCGGGGAGCTGTTTTTT	TRBV7-8	.	.	TRBJ2-2
CASRLGQGVYNEQFF	TGCGCCAGCAGATTAGGACAGGGAGTTTACAATGAGCAGTTCTTC	TRBV10-2	.	TRBD1	TRBJ2-1
CASSPGDSSWEQYF	TGTGCCAGCAGTCCCGGGGACTCCTCGTGGGAGCAGTACTTC	TRBV6-5	.	.	TRBJ2-7
CASSGEKETQYF	TGTGCCAGCTCGGGTGAAAAAGAGACCCAGTACTTC	TRBV10-3	.	.	TRBJ2-5
CASSYPSSGRGETQYF	TGTGCCAGCAGTTACCCCTCTAGCGGGAGGGGGGAGACCCAGTACTTC	TRBV6-5	.	TRBD2	TRBJ2-5
CASGSLGVKGDTEAFF	TGTGCTAGTGGTTCGCTGGGGGTTAAAGGGGACACTGAAGCTTTCTTT	TRBV12-5	.	.	TRBJ1-1
CASSPYWGNGYTF	TGTGCCAGCAGCCCCTATTGGGGGAATGGCTACACCTTC	TRBV28	.	.	TRBJ1-2
CSASRQGFFYEQYF	TGCAGTGCTAGTCGTCAGGGGTTCTTCTACGAGCAGTACTTC	TRBV20-1	.	.	TRBJ2-7
CASSVGDRGLDTQYF	TGTGCCAGCAGCGTAGGAGACAGGGGGCTGGATACGCAGTATTTT	TRBV9	.	TRBD1	TRBJ2-3
CASSLEIGNTEAFF	TGTGCCAGCAGTTTGGAAATAGGGAACACTGAAGCTTTCTTT	TRBV7-9	.	.	TRBJ1-1
CASSLAGTGGEQYF	TGTGCCAGCAGCTTGGCCGGGACAGGAGGCGAGCAGTACTTC	TRBV5-4	few	TRBD1	TRBJ2-7